This is a list of T cell receptor beta chains from one sample in a study of blood T cell repertoires in COVID-19. Profiling relied on immunoSEQ multiplex PCR, and the TCRdb table lists in-frame clones only, not all of them. This sample has 95,000 to 100,000 clones, with 85% found just once. The material sequenced was peripheral blood. Source of these receptors: a woman in her 70s with active or convalescent COVID-19. CDR3s include the opening cysteine and the closing phenylalanine or tryptophan. D genes are given only for firm matches. Size tells how often a clone was seen (once, few, many) or the class of an expanded clone, and some rows leave it out.

clone_size j_call d_call cdr3_length v_call cdr3_nt cdr3_aa
. TRBJ2-1 TRBD2 15 TRBV24-1 TGTGCCACCAGTAGGACTAGCGGGTTTGGGAATGAGCAGTTCTTC CATSRTSGFGNEQFF
once TRBJ1-2 TRBD1 15 TRBV28 TGTGCCAGCAGTTTAGGGGACAGGGCGGTCTATGGCTACACCTTC CASSLGDRAVYGYTF
few TRBJ2-7 . 13 TRBV10-1 TGCGCCAGCAGTCCGGGATCCACCTACGAGCAGTACTTC CASSPGSTYEQYF
. TRBJ2-7 . 12 TRBV18 TGTGCCAGCTCACAACAGGGCAACGAGCAGTACTTC CASSQQGNEQYF
. TRBJ1-5 . 15 TRBV6-5 TGTGCCAGCACCCTCGAACAGGGATATGATAAGCCCCAGCATTTT CASTLEQGYDKPQHF
. TRBJ1-5 . 15 TRBV28 TGTGCCAGCAGACCTGACAGTGGAGGCAATCAGCCCCAGCATTTT CASRPDSGGNQPQHF
. TRBJ1-2 TRBD1 15 TRBV7-8 TGTGCCAGCAGTCCACATAACCGGGACAGCTATGGCTACACCTTC CASSPHNRDSYGYTF
. TRBJ1-5 . 16 TRBV24-1 TGTGCCACCAGTGATTCGACAGATTACTGGAATCAGCCCCAGCATTTT CATSDSTDYWNQPQHF
. TRBJ2-7 TRBD1 16 TRBV5-4 TGTGCCAGCAGCGGGACAGGGGTTCTTTCTTCCTACGAGCAGTACTTC CASSGTGVLSSYEQYF
. TRBJ1-2 TRBD1 13 TRBV19 TGTGCCAGCGGGACAGGGAATCGAGGAGGCTACACCTTC CASGTGNRGGYTF
. TRBJ2-1 . 12 TRBV30 TGTGCCTGGAGGCCGGTCCACAATGAGCAGTTCTTC CAWRPVHNEQFF
. TRBJ1-2 . 16 TRBV3-1/TRBV3-2 TGTGCCAGCAGCCATACCAAACGTACAGGGTGGTATGGCTACACCTTC CASSHTKRTGWYGYTF
. TRBJ1-2 . 13 TRBV6-6 TGTGCCACTCTACCGGGGGGGATCAATGGCTACACCTTC CATLPGGINGYTF
. TRBJ1-2 . 14 TRBV10-3 TGTGCCATCAGTGAGTCGAGTCAGGGTTCGGTCTACACCTTC CAISESSQGSVYTF